This T cell receptor (beta chain) derives from a study of CD8 T cells in ankylosing spondylitis. Whole-study findings and limits: The study identified a TCR beta motif of several highly homologous variants that appeared characteristic of ankylosing spondylitis blood. Disease-linked clones had a CD8+ phenotype and relatively low frequency in peripheral blood. Earlier reports found some motif variants in synovial fluid and blood in reactive arthritis. Reports say disease-linked clones showed up significantly more in matched ankylosing spondylitis synovial fluid.

For this clonotype: Its antigen is not known.

The V gene lost 2 bases and the J gene lost 4 bases, with 10 bases spanning the gap. From germline, CDR1 is SGHVS and CDR2 FNYEAQ. The CDR3 covers 14 residues. Each CDR3 protein gets one entry after TCRdb re-called the 5' RACE reads with MiXCR. The sample yields about 24,000 distinct CDR3 sequences, about an eighth seen once. Sequenced material: blood. The clonotype comes from a male donor with ankylosing spondylitis or in good health (not recorded which). The chain employs TRBV7-6 and TRBJ2-3; weak D call: TRBD2 (5 bases). For the CDR3, the DNA is TGTGCCAGCAGCTTATCCGGGGAACCAGATACGCAGTATTTT. Its translation is CASSLSGEPDTQYF.